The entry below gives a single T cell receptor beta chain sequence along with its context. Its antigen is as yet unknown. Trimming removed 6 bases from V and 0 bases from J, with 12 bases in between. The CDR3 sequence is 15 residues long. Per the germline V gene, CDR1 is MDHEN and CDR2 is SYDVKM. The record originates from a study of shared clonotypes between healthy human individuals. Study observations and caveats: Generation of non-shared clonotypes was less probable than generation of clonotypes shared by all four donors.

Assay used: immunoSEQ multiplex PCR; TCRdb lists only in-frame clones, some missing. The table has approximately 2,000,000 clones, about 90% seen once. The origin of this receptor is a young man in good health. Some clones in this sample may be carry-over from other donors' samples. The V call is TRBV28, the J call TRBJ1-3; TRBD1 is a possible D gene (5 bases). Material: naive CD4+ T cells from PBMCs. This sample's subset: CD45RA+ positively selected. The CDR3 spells CASSPADISGNTIYF. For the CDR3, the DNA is TGTGCCAGCAGCCCCGCGGACATCTCTGGAAACACCATATATTTT.